This T cell receptor (beta chain) was profiled in a study of metastatic and nonmetastatic thyroid tumors. All patients reached thyroid surgery having received no treatment beforehand. Concerning this clone: Its antigen is as yet unknown.

Points from the study as a whole: Reportedly, malignant thyroid tumors had significantly higher TCR beta diversity than benign nodules, in blood and tumor.

Germline lookup yields CDR1 MNHEY and CDR2 SMNVEV (reference sequence). Trimming shortened V by 4 bases and J by 8 bases, and 20 bases separated the two germline ends. This CDR3 is built from 15 residues. In the authors' workflow: Building a distant-metastasis classifier for papillary thyroid cancer drew on CDR3 differences across clinicopathological groups. TCRdb called clones again from the PCR reads with MiXCR. TCRdb, rather than the study authors, made the V and J calls. Here the sample spans approximately 17,000 clones, 25% to 30% being singletons. V usage is TRBV27 and J usage is TRBJ1-2; possible D gene TRBD1, 5 bases. This TCR was recovered from a female donor with papillary thyroid cancer or a benign thyroid nodule (not recorded which). Some clones in this sample may be carry-over from other donors' samples. Sequenced sample: tumor tissue. Here the CDR3 DNA reads TGTGCCAGCAGTTCCGACTTGTGGGATCGGGGCGGCTACACCTTC. Amino acids: CASSSDLWDRGGYTF.